This T cell receptor beta chain is drawn from a study of liver allograft versus peripheral blood T cells. Study details: Recipients' peripheral blood T cell receptor repertoires were compared with those in transplanted livers.

TCRdb independently ran MiXCR on the reads; one entry per CDR3 protein. The table includes about 14,000 distinct CDR3 sequences, approximately 22% detected once. Study-wide results and caveats: Intragraft T cell receptor repertoires of liver allografts were reportedly distinct from those in peripheral blood.

Losses at the gene ends were 4 bases for V and 7 bases for J; bases not matched to a gene: 2. The CDR3 length is 12 residues. On this clonotype itself: Its antigen is unidentified.

The V call is TRBV12-3 or TRBV12-4, the J call TRBJ1-1; 8 bases line up with TRBD1. The sequence was obtained from a human patient who had a liver transplant. Some of the T cells might come from the graft donor. The CDR3 protein is CASSSGTGEAFF. The CDR3 DNA sequence: TGTGCCAGCAGTTCGGGGACAGGTGAAGCTTTCTTT.